This T cell receptor beta chain originates from a study of identical twins listed by TCRdb under 2016. At the level of the whole study: The study deep-sequenced TCR alpha and beta repertoires from monozygotic twins, unrelated adults of various ages and cord blood to test whether fetal clonotypes persist. Replicate twin experiments were performed at different times using different library preparation protocols to rule out contamination.

To prepare the library, 5' RACE was applied. The data were produced on an Illumina HiSeq 2000. Template switching added a universal primer binding site, and the final cDNA carried a unique molecular identifier that allowed TCR cDNA molecules to be counted accurately. Specific primers in the conserved constant-segment region were used to synthesize first-strand cDNA for the TCR alpha and beta chains. To control for contamination, every cDNA library was double barcoded, receiving both a SMART-Mk sample barcode and Illumina barcodes. Two successive PCR steps introduced TruSeq adapter sequences along with Illumina sample barcodes. Sequencing of the TCR alpha and beta cDNA libraries was done on the Illumina HiSeq platform using custom primers. As for the original processing: MiGEC was used to process raw reads and extract unique molecular identifiers, and MiXCR was used to find CDR3 positions. Recombination models were inferred per individual with the repgenHMM and IGoR tools using an EM algorithm. The analysis of shared clonotypes was done with the tcR package in R, with sharing normalized by the product of cloneset sizes. To study raw recombination without the effects of thymic and clonal selection, out-of-frame nonproductive sequences were analyzed. TCRdb redid the processing of the public reads, applying fastp at Q25 and MiXCR, and retained in-frame beta chains. CDR3 protein sequences are deduplicated, and each keeps its most common genes and DNA. TCRdb, rather than the study authors, made the V and J calls. The sample has some 1,700,000 distinct CDR3 sequences on record, under 35% of them singletons. The ten largest clones take up approximately 0.25% of the sample.

According to the germline V gene (reference sequence), CDR1 reads LNHDA and CDR2 reads SQIVND. Cut back by 1 base and 11 bases, the V and J ends lie 20 bases apart. From the cysteine through the phenylalanine, the CDR3 covers 15 amino acids. This entry keeps only the CDR3 DNA: 45 bases, framed from base 1. Note on this clonotype: Its antigen is currently not known. The sample holds no much larger clone one base away, and base qualities are not on file.

Every donor was a healthy Caucasian. The study at large found these results: Because the same donors could not be followed over many years, conclusions were based on cross-sectional statistical analysis. Recombination models systematically underestimated out-of-frame TCR alpha sharing in monozygotic twins but agreed with sharing between unrelated individuals. The excess sharing between twins in beta out-of-frame sequences was weaker because fewer shared sequences reduced the signal-to-noise ratio. Abundant cord blood beta clonotypes had fewer insertions, young adult naive repertoires showed a similar but weaker trend, and memory repertoires showed no such trend. Compared with coincidental sharing between unrelated individuals, an excess of low generation-probability sequences was observed among out-of-frame TCR alpha sequences shared between twins. Zero-insertion analyses could be partly confounded by invariant T cells such as MAIT and iNKT, though diverse VJ usage argued against such confounding for most clonotypes.

The sequence links TRBV19 to TRBJ2-5; the D region possibly corresponds to TRBD2 (6 bases align). The sequence derives from a newborn girl in good health. The sample comprised cord blood. DNA sequence: TGTGCCAGTAGTATAGGAACTAGCCCTCCGGGTGTGCAGTACTTC. Translated, it gives CASSIGTSPPGVQYF.